The 13 T cell receptor beta chains presented below share a single source sample, sequenced in a study of identical twins. From the 5' RACE reads, TCRdb called clonotypes with MiXCR, one entry per CDR3 protein. The top ten clones hold roughly 9% of a sample with about 340,000 distinct CDR3 sequences, roughly 9% of them seen once. Sequencing was done on a sample of naive T cells sorted from blood. The origin of the receptors is a woman aged 45-60 years in good health.

This clonotype was observed a handful of times. The J gene is TRBJ1-5, the V gene TRBV7-9, with 11 positions matching TRBD1. CDR3 length: 15 amino acids. Germline V CDR1 and CDR2: SEHNR, FQNEAQ (reference sequence). J lost 3 bases, V lost 5 bases, and 3 bases had no gene match. CDR3 residues: CASSQGQGVNQPQHF. DNA for the CDR3: TGTGCCAGCAGCCAGGGACAGGGGGTCAATCAGCCCCAGCATTTT.

This clonotype showed up many times. V gene TRBV7-8 combines with J gene TRBJ1-5; D unclear. Trimming took 8 bases from V and 4 from J, leaving 12 bases between them. The CDR3 is 13 residues long. Germline V gene lookup returns CDR1 SGHVS and CDR2 FQNEAQ. The CDR3 loop reads CASEIDGNQPQHF. CDR3 nucleotides: TGTGCCAGCGAAATCGACGGGAATCAGCCCCAGCATTTT.

This clonotype was seen only a few times. This rearrangement joins TRBV29-1 to TRBJ2-1; 7 nucleotides align to TRBD1. CDR1 and CDR2 from the germline V gene are SQVTM and ANQGSEA. The junction had 13 bases not matched to a gene; V was cut back by 7 bases and J by 10 bases. This CDR3 has 13 amino acids. CDR3 loop: CSATPDRVQEQFF. DNA for the CDR3: TGCAGCGCCACTCCCGACAGGGTTCAGGAGCAGTTCTTC.

V gene TRBV14 combines with J gene TRBJ2-1; 11 bases align to TRBD2. The V and J ends lost 4 bases and 9 bases, in that order; junction bases with no gene match: 8. This CDR3 is built from 15 residues. Per germline, CDR1 SGHDN and CDR2 FVKESK. CDR3 in DNA: TGTGCCAGCAGCCGACTAGCGGGACAGGCGGGTGAGCAGTTCTTC. It is translated as CASSRLAGQAGEQFF.

V usage is TRBV6-5 and J usage is TRBJ2-2, with unresolved D. Germline lookup yields CDR1 MNHEY and CDR2 SVGAGI. The CDR3 spans 13 residues. Trimming removed 4 bases from V and 8 bases from J, with 11 bases in between. The DNA of the CDR3 is TGTGCCAGCAGTTCCGGGTATACGGGGGAGCTGTTTTTT. Translated: CASSSGYTGELFF.

The gene calls are TRBV14 and TRBJ1-6; the D gene is possibly TRBD1 (5 bases). There are 16 residues in the CDR3. The V end was cut by 4 bases, the J end by 3 bases, with 13 bases between. Germline lookup yields CDR1 SGHDN and CDR2 FVKESK. CDR3 DNA: TGTGCCAGCAGCCCCAGGGTGCTAGACTATAATTCACCCCTCCACTTT. Its translation: CASSPRVLDYNSPLHF.

This clonotype was picked up many times. The CDR3 nucleotides read TGTGCCATCGGCACTTCCAGCGGGAGGCAGGGGACCCAGTACTTC. Protein: CAIGTSSGRQGTQYF. The J gene is TRBJ2-5, the V gene TRBV10-3, with 9 bases matching TRBD2. Looked up from germline, CDR1 is ENHRY and CDR2 is SYGVKD. The CDR3 is made up of 15 amino acids. With V trimmed by 8 bases and J by 7 bases, 14 bases remained unmatched.

In its sample, this clonotype was seen many times. The chain uses TRBV7-2 and TRBJ2-3; D is undetermined. Germline values: CDR1 SGHTA, CDR2 FQGNSA. The V and J ends lost 5 bases and 1 base respectively, with 10 bases between them. CDR3 length equals 14 residues. In DNA, the CDR3 is TGTGCCAGCAGCCCCAGGCTAGGCACAGATACGCAGTATTTT. Residues: CASSPRLGTDTQYF. Supplemented by reference TRBV7-2 and TRBJ2-3, the full variable domain reads GAGVSQSPSNKVTEKGKDVELRCDPISGHTALYWYRQSLGQGLEFLIYFQGNSAPDKSGLPSDRFSAERTGGSVSTLTIQRTQQEDSAVYLCASSPRLGTDTQYFGPGTRLTVL.

The chain employs TRBV29-1 and TRBJ1-1; D unresolved. This CDR3 is built from 12 residues. Between the trimmed V and J ends, which lost 3 bases and 0 bases, there was a span of 5 bases. Looked up from germline, CDR1 is SQVTM and CDR2 is ANQGSEA. The CDR3 DNA is TGCAGCGTTGACATACTGAACACTGAAGCTTTCTTT. It translates to CSVDILNTEAFF.

In regard to this clonotype: Its ends do not fully match the called genes, so a read error is possible. The chain uses TRBV7-8 and TRBJ2-5, with 8 bases matching TRBD2. The length of the CDR3 is 16 residues. CDR1 is SGHVS, CDR2 FQNEAQ, per germline. CDR3 loop: CDSSSQGVGGRETQYF. The CDR3 nucleotides are TGTGACAGCAGCTCCCAAGGGGTAGGCGGGAGGGAGACCCAGTACTTC.

The chain carries TRBV10-3 and TRBJ1-5, with unresolved D. V lost 0 bases to trimming and J lost 6 bases, with 18 bases between them. The CDR3 contains 17 residues. In germline, CDR1 is ENHRY, CDR2 SYGVKD. DNA for the CDR3: TGTGCCATCAGTGAGTCGACCGAAGGCACTCGGGGTCAGCCCCAGCATTTT. Its translation: CAISESTEGTRGQPQHF.

This clonotype was counted at least ten times. J is TRBJ2-2 and V is TRBV5-5, with 9 bases matching TRBD2. This CDR3 contains 17 residues. Germline CDR1 is SGHKS and CDR2 is YYEKEE (reference sequence). V dropped 0 bases and J dropped 3; count of bases not matched to a gene: 6. CDR3 nucleotides: TGTGCCAGCAGCTTGGTTGGTAGCGGGAGTTACACCGGGGAGCTGTTTTTT. Translation gives CASSLVGSGSYTGELFF.

This clonotype was observed a handful of times. The gene calls are TRBV10-3 and TRBJ1-1, with D possibly being TRBD1 (6 bases). The CDR3 is made up of 15 amino acids. The germline V gene encodes CDR1 ENHRY and CDR2 SYGVKD. The germline V and J ends were trimmed by 3 bases and 1 base, with 12 bases remaining between them. CDR3 sequence (DNA): TGTGCCATCAGTGATCCGGGACACTCGAACACTGAAGCTTTCTTT. Translation: CAISDPGHSNTEAFF.